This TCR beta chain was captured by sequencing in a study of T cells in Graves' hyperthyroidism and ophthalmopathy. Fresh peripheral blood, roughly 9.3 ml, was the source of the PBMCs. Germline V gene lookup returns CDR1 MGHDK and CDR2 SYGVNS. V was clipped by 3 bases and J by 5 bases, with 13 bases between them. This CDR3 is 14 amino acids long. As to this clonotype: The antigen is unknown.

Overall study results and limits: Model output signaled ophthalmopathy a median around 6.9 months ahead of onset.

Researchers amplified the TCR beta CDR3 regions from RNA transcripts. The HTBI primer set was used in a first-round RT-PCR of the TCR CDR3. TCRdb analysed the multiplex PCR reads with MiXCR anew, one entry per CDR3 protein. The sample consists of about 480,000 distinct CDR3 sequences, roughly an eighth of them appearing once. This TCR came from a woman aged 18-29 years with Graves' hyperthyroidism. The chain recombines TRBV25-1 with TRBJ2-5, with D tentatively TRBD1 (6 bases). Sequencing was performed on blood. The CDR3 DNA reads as TGTGCCAGCAGTGATCCGAGGGGGTGGGAGACCCAGTACTTC. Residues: CASSDPRGWETQYF.